Shown below are 15 T cell receptor beta chains from a single sample sequenced in a study of T cells in Graves' hyperthyroidism and ophthalmopathy (dated by TCRdb to about 2019). Library generation was performed with multiplex PCR. The data were produced on an Illumina HiSeq 2000. TCR beta CDR3 regions were amplified from RNA transcripts. The first round of RT-PCR for the TCR CDR3 was performed with the HTBI primer set and the Qiagen OneStep RT-PCR kit. TCRdb reran the public reads through fastp at Q25 and MiXCR, keeping productive beta chains. CDR3 protein sequences are deduplicated, and each keeps its most common genes and DNA. The sample records about 720,000 distinct CDR3 sequences, around 20% of which are singletons. The leading ten clones occupy 16% of the sample. The sequencing input was blood. These TCRs come from a woman between 50 and 59 years old with Graves' hyperthyroidism that later progressed to Graves' ophthalmopathy.

This clonotype was observed many times. The chain employs TRBV30 and TRBJ2-2, with 9 bases lining up with TRBD1. CDR1 GTSNPN and CDR2 SVGIG come from the germline V gene (reference sequence). V lost 4 bases, J lost 5 bases, and 8 bases stayed unmatched. The CDR3 loop spans 15 amino acids. The CDR3 reads CAWTRGTGTTGELFF. Here the CDR3 DNA reads TGTGCCTGGACCCGAGGGACAGGGACGACCGGGGAGCTGTTTTTT.

This clonotype was counted at least ten times. The V call is TRBV7-6, the J call TRBJ2-5, with TRBD2 identical over 7 bases. With 1 base clipped from V and 5 bases from J, the junction kept 10 bases outside the gene matches. Looked up from germline, CDR1 is SGHVS and CDR2 is FNYEAQ. CDR3 length: 16 residues. The DNA for the CDR3 is TGTGCCAGCAGCTTAGGACTGACTAGCCGGGGGGAGACCCAGTACTTC. It encodes CASSLGLTSRGETQYF.

This clonotype was seen many times. This chain uses TRBV11-2 with TRBJ2-7; D gene ambiguous. The CDR3 length is 12 residues. The germline V and J ends were trimmed by 6 bases and 3 bases, with 9 bases remaining between them. The germline V gene encodes CDR1 SGHAT and CDR2 FQNNGV. The CDR3 protein is CASSWGNYEQYF. The CDR3 DNA reads as TGTGCCAGCAGTTGGGGTAACTACGAGCAGTACTTC.

In this sample, this clonotype turned up a few times. The chain has TRBV27 and TRBJ1-1; tentatively, D is TRBD1 (5 bases). Trimming took off 7 bases at V and 11 bases at J, with 17 bases between the two ends. The CDR3 is 12 residues long. Germline CDR1 MNHEY, CDR2 SMNVEV (reference sequence). CDR3 amino acids: CASIIARGLAFF. In DNA, the CDR3 is TGTGCCAGCATTATAGCGAGGGGTTTGGCTTTCTTT.

This clonotype has only one observation. The V and J genes are TRBV19 and TRBJ2-7; either TRBD1 or TRBD2 may supply D (5 bases each). Trimming left V 6 bases short and J 4 bases short, with 19 bases between. CDR3 size: 15 residues. The germline V gene encodes CDR1 LNHDA and CDR2 SQIVND (reference sequence). In DNA form, the CDR3 reads TGTGCCAGTAGGGCCCGCGGGCAGGGTGGTTACGAGCAGTACTTC. Protein sequence: CASRARGQGGYEQYF.

This rearrangement joins TRBV7-2 to TRBJ2-1, with D possibly TRBD1 on 6 matching bases. The CDR3 has 13 residues. Trimming shortened V by 5 bases and J by 7 bases, and 12 bases separated the two germline ends. Germline V gene sequence: CDR1 SGHTA, CDR2 FQGNSA. Here the CDR3 reads CASSLRGQNEQFF. Written as DNA, the CDR3 is TGTGCCAGCAGCCTCCGAGGACAGAATGAGCAGTTCTTC.

This clonotype was detected ten times or more. J is TRBJ2-1 and V is TRBV11-2, with D possibly called TRBD1 or TRBD2 (5 bases each). Germline-derived CDR1 and CDR2 are SGHAT and FQNNGV. The ends were cut back, 11 bases at V and 3 bases at J, with 17 bases in the middle. The length of the CDR3 is 14 residues. CDR3 DNA: TGTGCCTCGGTGGGGGTGCCTAACTACAATGAGCAGTTCTTC. Its protein is CASVGVPNYNEQFF.

Many counts were recorded for this clonotype. This chain joins TRBV12-3 or TRBV12-4 and TRBJ2-5; perhaps TRBD1 as D (6 bases). Between the trimmed V and J ends, which lost 5 bases and 4 bases, there was a span of 23 bases. The CDR3 runs to 17 residues. CDR3 residues: CASSAPFTPGQPETQYF. The DNA of the CDR3 is TGTGCCAGCAGTGCACCATTTACTCCGGGACAACCAGAGACCCAGTACTTC.

The chain combines TRBV3-1 with TRBJ1-4; 11 positions match TRBD1. Germline-derived CDR1 and CDR2 are LGHDT and YNNKEL (reference sequence). The CDR3 is 15 residues long. The ends lost 3 bases at V and 7 bases at J; junction bases unmatched: 4. CDR3 protein: CASSHGDRGSEKLFF. CDR3 DNA sequence: TGTGCCAGCAGCCATGGGGACAGGGGGAGTGAAAAACTGTTTTTT.

This clonotype was picked up a small number of times. The chain couples TRBV9 to TRBJ1-2; D might be TRBD1 (6 bases). Between the trimmed V and J ends, which lost 2 bases and 8 bases, there was a span of 10 bases. This CDR3 is 12 amino acids long. Per germline, CDR1 SGDLS and CDR2 YYNGEE. CDR3 bases: TGTGCCAGCAGCGTGGCCGGACAGGGCTACACCTTC. It codes for CASSVAGQGYTF. Full variable domain (missing parts from reference TRBV9 and TRBJ1-2): DSGVTQTPKHLITATGQRVTLRCSPRSGDLSVYWYQQSLDQGLQFLIQYYNGEERAKGNILERFSAQQFPDLHSELNLSSLELGDSALYFCASSVAGQGYTFGSGTRLTVV.

This clonotype has only a few counts. The CDR3 region is CASKLDRDQPQHF. CDR3 nucleotide sequence: TGTGCCAGCAAACTGGACAGGGATCAGCCCCAGCATTTT. This rearrangement joins TRBV6-1 to TRBJ1-5, with 8 bases matching TRBD1. Germline V gene lookup returns CDR1 MNHNS and CDR2 SASEGT. J gave up 5 bases and V 7 bases, and 4 bases lay outside the gene matches. This CDR3 spans 13 amino acids.

This clonotype has a count of ten or more. V is TRBV30 and J is TRBJ1-2; D ambiguous. Trimming left V 5 bases short and J 4 bases short, with 11 bases between. CDR3 size: 12 residues. From germline, CDR1 is GTSNPN and CDR2 SVGIG (reference sequence). This chain's CDR3 is CAWGLAGYGYTF. The DNA of the CDR3 is TGTGCCTGGGGGCTCGCGGGCTATGGCTACACCTTC.

In regard to this clonotype: Since a much larger clone is just one base distant, this may be a read error. This sequence joins TRBV6-1 and TRBJ2-5, with 8 nucleotides matching TRBD1. From germline, CDR1 is MNHNS and CDR2 SASEGT. The CDR3 has 14 amino acids. The J segment lost 5 bases and the V segment lost 8 bases, leaving 10 bases of the junction unmatched. Here the CDR3 DNA reads TGTGCCAGCGGTGGCTCAGGGGGCCAGGAGACCCAGTACTTC. Amino acids: CASGGSGGQETQYF.

This rearrangement joins TRBV7-9 to TRBJ1-1; D uncertain. V lost 5 bases and J lost 1, with 8 bases in between. Germline V gives CDR1 SEHNR, CDR2 FQNEAQ (reference sequence). This CDR3 contains 13 residues. This chain's CDR3 is CASSTTQNTEAFF. As DNA, the CDR3 is TGTGCCAGCAGCACGACACAGAACACTGAAGCTTTCTTT.

This clonotype was detected ten times or more. The chain uses TRBV9 and TRBJ1-5; no firm D call. This CDR3 is built from 15 residues. Germline-derived CDR1 and CDR2 are SGDLS and YYNGEE. With 6 bases removed from V and 1 base from J, the gap between germline ends came to 14 bases. The CDR3 DNA reads TGTGCCAGCACCTACTTGACCGTGAGCAATCAGCCCCAGCATTTT. Translated: CASTYLTVSNQPQHF.